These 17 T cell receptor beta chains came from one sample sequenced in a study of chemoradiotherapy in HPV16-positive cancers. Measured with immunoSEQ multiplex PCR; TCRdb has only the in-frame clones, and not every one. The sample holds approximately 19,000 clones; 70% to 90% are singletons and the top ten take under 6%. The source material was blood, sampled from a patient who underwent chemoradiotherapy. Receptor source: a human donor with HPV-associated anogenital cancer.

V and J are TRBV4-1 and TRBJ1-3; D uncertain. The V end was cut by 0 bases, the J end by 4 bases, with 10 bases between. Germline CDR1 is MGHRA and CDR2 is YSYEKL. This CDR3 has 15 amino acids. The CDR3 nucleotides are TGCGCCAGCAGCCAAGATCCCTCGACCGGAAACACCATATATTTT. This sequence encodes CASSQDPSTGNTIYF.

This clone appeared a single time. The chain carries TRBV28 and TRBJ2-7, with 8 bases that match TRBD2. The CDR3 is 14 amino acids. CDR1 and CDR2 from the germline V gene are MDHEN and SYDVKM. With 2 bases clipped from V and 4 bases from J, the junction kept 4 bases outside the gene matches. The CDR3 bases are TGTGCCAGCAGTTTAAGCGGGGGATTTTACGAGCAGTACTTC. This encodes CASSLSGGFYEQYF.

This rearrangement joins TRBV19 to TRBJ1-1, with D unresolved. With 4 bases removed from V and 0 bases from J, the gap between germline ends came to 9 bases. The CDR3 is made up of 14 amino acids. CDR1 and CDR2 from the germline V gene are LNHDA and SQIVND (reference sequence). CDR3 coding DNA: TGTGCCAGTAGTAACAGCGCCATGAACACTGAAGCTTTCTTT. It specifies CASSNSAMNTEAFF.

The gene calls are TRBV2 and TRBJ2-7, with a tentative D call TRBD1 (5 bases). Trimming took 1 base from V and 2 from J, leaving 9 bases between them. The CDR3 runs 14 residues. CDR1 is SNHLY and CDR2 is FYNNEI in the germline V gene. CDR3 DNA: TGTGCCAGCAGTGAAGTCCAGGGCCCCTACGAGCAGTACTTC. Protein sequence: CASSEVQGPYEQYF.

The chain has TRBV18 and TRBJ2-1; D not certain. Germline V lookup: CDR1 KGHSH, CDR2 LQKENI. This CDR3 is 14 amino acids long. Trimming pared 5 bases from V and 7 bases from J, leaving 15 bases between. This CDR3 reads CASSTDGFANEQFF. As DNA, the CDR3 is TGTGCCAGCTCAACGGACGGATTCGCGAATGAGCAGTTCTTC.

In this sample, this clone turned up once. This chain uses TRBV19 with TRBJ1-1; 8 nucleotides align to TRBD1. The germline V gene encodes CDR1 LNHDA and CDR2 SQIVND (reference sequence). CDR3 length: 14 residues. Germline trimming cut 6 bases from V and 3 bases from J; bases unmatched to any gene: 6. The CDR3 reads CASRSTGAYTEAFF. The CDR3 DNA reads TGTGCCAGTAGATCGACAGGGGCCTACACTGAAGCTTTCTTT.

For the CDR3, the DNA is TGTGCCAGCAGCTTGGGACAACACAGCGGGGGAAACACTGAAGCTTTCTTT. It encodes CASSLGQHSGGNTEAFF. The chain employs TRBV5-4 and TRBJ1-1, with TRBD1 as a possible D gene (5 bases). Germline V gene sequence: CDR1 SGHNT, CDR2 YYREEE (reference sequence). This CDR3 is 17 amino acids long. V was trimmed by 0 bases and J by 2 bases, leaving 17 bases between them. Based on the CDR3 plus reference TRBV5-4 and TRBJ1-1, the full variable domain is ETGVTQSPTHLIKTRGQQVTLRCSSQSGHNTVSWYQQALGQGPQFIFQYYREEENGRGNFPPRFSGLQFPNYSSELNVNALELDDSALYLCASSLGQHSGGNTEAFFGQGTRLTVV.

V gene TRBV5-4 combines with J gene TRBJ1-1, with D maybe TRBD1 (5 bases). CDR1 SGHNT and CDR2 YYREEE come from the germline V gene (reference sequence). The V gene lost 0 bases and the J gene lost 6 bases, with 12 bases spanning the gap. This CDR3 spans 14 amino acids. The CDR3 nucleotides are TGTGCCAGCAGCTTGGTCGGGGCCATGGCTGAAGCTTTCTTT. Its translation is CASSLVGAMAEAFF. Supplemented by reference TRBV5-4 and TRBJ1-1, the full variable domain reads ETGVTQSPTHLIKTRGQQVTLRCSSQSGHNTVSWYQQALGQGPQFIFQYYREEENGRGNFPPRFSGLQFPNYSSELNVNALELDDSALYLCASSLVGAMAEAFFGQGTRLTVV.

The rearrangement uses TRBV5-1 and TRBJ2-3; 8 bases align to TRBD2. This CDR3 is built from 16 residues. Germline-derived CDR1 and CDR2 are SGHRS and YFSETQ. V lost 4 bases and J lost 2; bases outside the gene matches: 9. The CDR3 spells CASSPRAGGHTDTQYF. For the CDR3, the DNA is TGCGCCAGCAGCCCCCGCGCGGGGGGCCACACAGATACGCAGTATTTT.

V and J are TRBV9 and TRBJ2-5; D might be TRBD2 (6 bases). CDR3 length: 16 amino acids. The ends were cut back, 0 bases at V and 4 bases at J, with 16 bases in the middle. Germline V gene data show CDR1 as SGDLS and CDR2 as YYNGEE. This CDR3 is CASSVGSWGVTETQYF. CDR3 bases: TGTGCCAGCAGCGTAGGTTCATGGGGGGTAACAGAGACCCAGTACTTC.

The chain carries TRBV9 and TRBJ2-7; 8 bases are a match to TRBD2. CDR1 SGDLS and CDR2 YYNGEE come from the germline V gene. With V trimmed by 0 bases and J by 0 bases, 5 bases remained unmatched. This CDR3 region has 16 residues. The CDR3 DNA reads TGTGCCAGCAGCGTAGGGGGTAGCGGGAACTCCTACGAGCAGTACTTC. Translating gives CASSVGGSGNSYEQYF.

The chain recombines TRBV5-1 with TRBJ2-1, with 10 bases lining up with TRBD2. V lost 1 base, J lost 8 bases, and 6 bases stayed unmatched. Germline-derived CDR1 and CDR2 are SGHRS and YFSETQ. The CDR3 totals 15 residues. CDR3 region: CASSLRLAGVDEQFF. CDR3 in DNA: TGCGCCAGCAGCTTGAGGCTAGCGGGAGTAGATGAGCAGTTCTTC.

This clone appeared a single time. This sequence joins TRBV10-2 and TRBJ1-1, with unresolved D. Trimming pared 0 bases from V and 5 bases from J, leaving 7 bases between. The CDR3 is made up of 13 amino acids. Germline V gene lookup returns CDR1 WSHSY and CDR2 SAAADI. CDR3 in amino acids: CASSESISTEAFF. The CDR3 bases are TGCGCCAGCAGTGAGTCGATAAGTACTGAAGCTTTCTTT.

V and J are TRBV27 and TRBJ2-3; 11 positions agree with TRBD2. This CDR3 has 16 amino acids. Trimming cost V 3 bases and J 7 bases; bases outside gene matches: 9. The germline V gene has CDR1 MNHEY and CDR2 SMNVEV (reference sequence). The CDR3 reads CASSFLSGGAQYTQYF. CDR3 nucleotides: TGTGCCAGCAGTTTCCTTAGCGGGGGGGCTCAATATACGCAGTATTTT.

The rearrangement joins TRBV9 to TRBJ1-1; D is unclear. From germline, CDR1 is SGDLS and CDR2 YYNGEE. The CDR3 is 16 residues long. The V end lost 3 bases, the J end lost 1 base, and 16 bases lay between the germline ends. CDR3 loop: CASSGGSLQANTEAFF. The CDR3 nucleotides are TGTGCCAGCAGCGGGGGAAGTTTGCAGGCGAACACTGAAGCTTTCTTT.

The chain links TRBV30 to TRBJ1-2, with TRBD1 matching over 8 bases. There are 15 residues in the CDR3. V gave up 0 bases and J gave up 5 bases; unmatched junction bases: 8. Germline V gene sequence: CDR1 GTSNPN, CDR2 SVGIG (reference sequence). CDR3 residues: CAWSVRAGGEYGYTF. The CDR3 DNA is TGTGCCTGGAGTGTAAGGGCAGGGGGCGAGTATGGCTACACCTTC.

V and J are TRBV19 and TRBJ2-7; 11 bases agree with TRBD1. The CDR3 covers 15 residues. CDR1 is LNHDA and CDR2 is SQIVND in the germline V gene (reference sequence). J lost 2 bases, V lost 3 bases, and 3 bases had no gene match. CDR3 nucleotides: TGTGCCAGTAGTATGGGACAGGGGGACACCTACGAGCAGTACTTC. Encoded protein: CASSMGQGDTYEQYF.